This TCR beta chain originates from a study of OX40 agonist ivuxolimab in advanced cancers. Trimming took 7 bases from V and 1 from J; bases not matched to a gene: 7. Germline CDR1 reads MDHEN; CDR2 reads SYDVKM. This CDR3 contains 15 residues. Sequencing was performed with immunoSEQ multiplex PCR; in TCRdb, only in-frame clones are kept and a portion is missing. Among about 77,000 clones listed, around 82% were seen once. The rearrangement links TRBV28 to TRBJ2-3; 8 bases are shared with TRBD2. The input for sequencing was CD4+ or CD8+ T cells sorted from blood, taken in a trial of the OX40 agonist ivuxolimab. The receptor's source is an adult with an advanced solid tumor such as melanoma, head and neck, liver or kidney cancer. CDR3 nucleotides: TGTGCCAGCACCGAAGCGGGGGTAGGCACAGATACGCAGTATTTT. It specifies CASTEAGVGTDTQYF. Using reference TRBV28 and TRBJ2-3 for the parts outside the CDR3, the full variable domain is DVKVTQSSRYLVKRTGEKVFLECVQDMDHENMFWYRQDPGLGLRLIYFSYDVKMKEKGDIPEGYSVSREKKERFSLILESASTNQTSMYLCASTEAGVGTDTQYFGPGTRLTVL.